Listed here are 31 T cell receptor beta chains from one sample, sequenced in a study of T cell repertoires in cytomegalovirus infection. TCRdb processed the reads anew with MiXCR; each CDR3 protein has one entry. Of hundreds of thousands of distinct CDR3 sequences detected, 8% to 10% appear once; the ten largest clones hold less than 3%. The sample comprised PBMCs. These receptors all stem from a human donor in good health (CMV status not recorded). Some clones in this sample may be carry-over from other donors' samples.

There are many counts of this clonotype. In DNA, the CDR3 is TGTGCCAGCAGCCTAGGAGCAGGGGAGGGATGGCAGTACGTC. Its translation is CASSLGAGEGWQYV. The V gene is TRBV7-2, the J gene TRBJ2-7; possibly TRBD2 for D (7 bases). V dropped 5 bases and J dropped 9 bases, with 20 bases sitting between them. The length of the CDR3 is 14 residues. Germline CDR1 is SGHTA and CDR2 is FQGNSA.

This clonotype appeared many times. This chain connects TRBV28 to TRBJ1-1; possible D gene TRBD1, 5 bases. Germline V gene data show CDR1 as MDHEN and CDR2 as SYDVKM. This CDR3 has 13 residues. Trimming left V 4 bases short and J 2 bases short, with 8 bases between. The CDR3 spells CASSWQGNTEAFF. The CDR3 nucleotides are TGTGCCAGCAGTTGGCAGGGAAACACTGAAGCTTTCTTT.

The V call is TRBV29-1, the J call TRBJ1-4; TRBD1 might be the D (5 bases). The CDR3 consists of 12 residues. Germline V gene data show CDR1 as SQVTM and CDR2 as ANQGSEA. V lost 4 bases and J lost 8, with 11 bases in between. CDR3 sequence: CSVGRAGEKLFF. The CDR3 bases are TGCAGCGTTGGCAGGGCAGGGGAAAAACTGTTTTTT.

This clonotype was seen ten or more times. The chain recombines TRBV28 with TRBJ2-7; tentatively, D is TRBD1 or TRBD2 (5 bases each). Germline loops: CDR1 MDHEN, CDR2 SYDVKM. The V gene lost 4 bases and the J gene lost 0 bases, with 13 bases spanning the gap. CDR3 length: 15 residues. The CDR3 DNA is TGTGCCAGCAGTTCCGGGGACGGGCTCTCCTACGAGCAGTACGTC. Its translation is CASSSGDGLSYEQYV.

This chain uses TRBV20-1 with TRBJ1-2, with no clear D. CDR3 size: 12 residues. Germline assignment: CDR1 DFQATT and CDR2 SNEGSKA (reference sequence). V lost 2 bases and J 9 bases, leaving 13 bases between the germline ends. CDR3 in amino acids: CSARIRDGSYTF. The CDR3 DNA is TGCAGTGCTAGAATAAGGGATGGAAGCTACACCTTC.

This clonotype was seen a handful of times. This rearrangement joins TRBV9 to TRBJ2-5, with D maybe TRBD2 (6 bases). Trimming removed 2 bases from V and 2 bases from J, with 13 bases in between. This CDR3 has 15 residues. The germline V gene encodes CDR1 SGDLS and CDR2 YYNGEE. CDR3 in amino acids: CASSVGTLVQETQYF. The CDR3, as DNA: TGTGCCAGCAGCGTGGGGACTCTCGTACAAGAGACCCAGTACTTC.

This clonotype was seen many times. The junction shows a germline mismatch at one end, possibly a read error. The V call is TRBV28, the J call TRBJ1-2, with a weak D call TRBD1 (5 bases). Germline loops: CDR1 MDHEN, CDR2 SYDVKM. CDR3 length equals 11 residues. CDR3 bases: TGTGCCAGCAGTTTACCCGGGGGGTTATTCTTC. This sequence encodes CASSLPGGLFF.

The chain joins TRBV12-3 or TRBV12-4 to TRBJ2-5; D uncertain. V was trimmed by 7 bases and J by 5 bases, leaving 23 bases between them. This CDR3 is 16 amino acids long. The CDR3 loop is CASTSTGQTSGETQYF. The DNA of the CDR3 is TGTGCCAGCACGAGTACCGGGCAGACGTCCGGGGAGACCCAGTACTTC.

This sequence joins TRBV14 and TRBJ2-1; 10 bases fit TRBD1. The trim removed 4 bases at V and 10 bases at J, leaving 7 bases unmatched. CDR3 length: 14 amino acids. The germline CDR1 and CDR2 sequences are SGHDN and FVKESK. The CDR3 region is CASSPRQGAEEQFF. CDR3 nucleotides: TGTGCCAGCAGCCCTCGACAGGGGGCTGAAGAGCAGTTCTTC.

This clonotype was counted a few times. V and J are TRBV28 and TRBJ1-2, with D hard to call. The CDR3 has 15 residues. The germline V gene encodes CDR1 MDHEN and CDR2 SYDVKM. Trimming removed 3 bases at V and 2 bases at J, with 13 bases between. In DNA form, the CDR3 reads TGTGCCAGCAGTTTTGTGACTAGAGGGAACTATGGCTACACCTTC. Its translation: CASSFVTRGNYGYTF.

This clonotype was counted only a few times. A junction boundary mismatches the germline segment, possibly from a read error. The chain couples TRBV20-1 to TRBJ2-1; 9 nucleotides align to TRBD1. The CDR3 totals 12 residues. CDR1 and CDR2 (germline): DFQATT, SNEGSKA (reference sequence). CDR3 DNA: TGCAGTGCCCCCGGGACAGGGTCTGGGTATATCTTC. Translated: CSAPGTGSGYIF.

This clonotype was counted ten times or more. The chain combines TRBV3-1 with TRBJ1-2; the match to TRBD1 covers 10 bases. The CDR3 is 16 residues long. V was clipped by 4 bases and J by 6 bases; unmatched bases: 11. Germline-derived CDR1 and CDR2 are LGHDT and YNNKEL (reference sequence). CDR3 sequence (DNA): TGTGCCAGCAGCCCCACGACAGGGGGCTACGGTAATGGCTACACCTTC. Protein sequence: CASSPTTGGYGNGYTF.

This clonotype was recorded many times. This chain links TRBV29-1 with TRBJ2-7; 12 positions agree with TRBD1. CDR3 size: 14 residues. With 0 bases clipped from V and 5 bases from J, the junction kept 2 bases outside the gene matches. CDR1 and CDR2 from the germline V gene are SQVTM and ANQGSEA. The CDR3 region is CSVEDWDRGHEQYF. In DNA form, the CDR3 reads TGCAGCGTTGAAGATTGGGACAGGGGGCACGAGCAGTACTTC.

This clonotype was counted many times. J is TRBJ2-2 and V is TRBV7-2; tentatively, D is TRBD1 (6 bases). Between the trimmed V and J ends, which lost 5 bases and 2 bases, there was a span of 9 bases. In germline, CDR1 is SGHTA, CDR2 FQGNSA. The CDR3 extends over 14 amino acids. The CDR3 DNA sequence: TGTGCCAGCAGCACGGACAGAAACACCGGGGAGCTGTTTTTT. Protein product: CASSTDRNTGELFF. The full variable domain, rest sourced from reference TRBV7-2 and TRBJ2-2, is GAGVSQSPSNKVTEKGKDVELRCDPISGHTALYWYRQSLGQGLEFLIYFQGNSAPDKSGLPSDRFSAERTGGSVSTLTIQRTQQEDSAVYLCASSTDRNTGELFFGEGSRLTVL.

Regarding this clonotype: Given a much more abundant clone one base away, this may be a read error. This chain connects TRBV2 to TRBJ1-1; maybe TRBD1 (6 bases). Germline V gives CDR1 SNHLY, CDR2 FYNNEI. The CDR3 sequence is 13 residues long. This CDR3 reads CASSGQGKTEAYF. The CDR3, as DNA: TGTGCCAGCAGTGGGCAGGGGAAGACTGAAGCTTACTTT. The variable domain in full, completed from reference TRBV2 and TRBJ1-1, reads EPEVTQTPSHQVTQMGQEVILRCVPISNHLYFYWYRQILGQKVEFLVSFYNNEISEKSEIFDDQFSVERPDGSNFTLKIRSTKLEDSAMYFCASSGQGKTEAYFGQGTRLTVV.

This clonotype was seen at least ten times. The gene calls are TRBV10-3 and TRBJ2-7; 10 bases match TRBD1. With 6 bases clipped from V and 5 bases from J, the junction kept 4 bases outside the gene matches. This CDR3 has 13 amino acids. The germline V gene encodes CDR1 ENHRY and CDR2 SYGVKD. CDR3 sequence: CAIRADRGDEQYF. The CDR3 nucleotides read TGTGCCATCAGAGCGGACAGGGGGGACGAGCAGTACTTC.

This clonotype came up many times. This sequence joins TRBV7-6 and TRBJ2-1; D remains unclear. Germline assignment: CDR1 SGHVS and CDR2 FNYEAQ. V was shortened by 0 bases and J by 5 bases, with 11 bases between the two germline ends. There are 15 residues in the CDR3. CDR3 loop: CASSLADTADNEQFF. The CDR3, as DNA: TGTGCCAGCAGCTTAGCAGACACGGCGGACAATGAGCAGTTCTTC.

This clonotype has ten or more counts. V usage is TRBV5-1 and J usage is TRBJ2-7; TRBD1 agrees at 9 bases. The CDR3 has 16 amino acids. The germline gives CDR1 SGHRS, CDR2 YFSETQ. Trimming removed 4 bases from V and 2 bases from J; junction bases left unmatched: 10. CDR3: CASSRSGQGPTYEQYF. The CDR3 nucleotides are TGCGCCAGCAGCCGAAGTGGACAGGGGCCGACCTACGAGCAGTACTTC.

Many counts were recorded for this clonotype. The V gene is TRBV10-3, the J gene TRBJ2-7; D may be TRBD1 or TRBD2 (5 bases each). Germline V gives CDR1 ENHRY, CDR2 SYGVKD. Between the trimmed V and J ends, which lost 5 bases and 3 bases, there was a span of 14 bases. The CDR3 sequence is 14 residues long. CDR3 loop: CAISPTLGVYEQYV. CDR3 coding DNA: TGTGCCATCAGTCCTACCCTGGGGGTCTACGAGCAGTACGTC.

This clonotype was observed at least ten times. This chain uses TRBV20-1 with TRBJ1-3, with a tentative D call TRBD1 (5 bases). The CDR3 spans 14 residues. V shed 1 base and J shed 1 base, with 8 bases lying between them. Germline CDR1 is DFQATT and CDR2 is SNEGSKA (reference sequence). Here the CDR3 reads CSARGGESGNTIYF. The CDR3 nucleotides read TGCAGTGCTAGAGGGGGGGAGTCTGGAAACACCATATATTTT.

Ten or more counts support this clonotype. The gene calls are TRBV12-3 or TRBV12-4 and TRBJ1-2; no clear D gene. V lost 4 bases to trimming and J lost 6 bases, with 15 bases between them. This CDR3 region has 14 residues. The chain's CDR3 is CASSSLIVVDGYTF. The CDR3 DNA reads TGTGCCAGCAGTTCCCTGATAGTGGTGGATGGCTACACCTTC.

This clonotype was observed at least ten times. The V and J genes are TRBV20-1 and TRBJ1-5, with 7 bases aligning to TRBD1. This CDR3 has 13 residues. V dropped 7 bases and J dropped 5; count of bases not matched to a gene: 8. Germline V gene sequence: CDR1 DFQATT, CDR2 SNEGSKA (reference sequence). The CDR3 here is CSVEQGLYQPQHF. The CDR3 nucleotides read TGCAGTGTGGAACAGGGGTTGTATCAGCCCCAGCATTTT.

This clonotype was detected ten times or more. V gene TRBV20-1 combines with J gene TRBJ2-1; 10 bases are a match to TRBD1. The CDR3 sequence is 13 residues long. CDR1 is DFQATT and CDR2 is SNEGSKA in the germline V gene (reference sequence). J was trimmed by 5 bases and V by 3 bases; bases with no gene match: 1. The CDR3 spells CSARGTGDNEQFF. CDR3 in DNA: TGCAGTGCTAGGGGGACAGGGGACAATGAGCAGTTCTTC.

This clonotype was observed many times. The chain employs TRBV6-5 and TRBJ2-7, with D perhaps matching TRBD2 (7 bases). The CDR3 is 14 amino acids. CDR1 and CDR2 from the germline V gene are MNHEY and SVGAGI. V gave up 8 bases and J gave up 4 bases, with 18 bases separating them. CDR3 in amino acids: CASWRGGAIYEQYF. The CDR3, as DNA: TGTGCCAGCTGGAGGGGGGGGGCGATTTACGAGCAGTACTTC.

This clonotype was recorded many times. J is TRBJ2-7 and V is TRBV4-2; possibly TRBD2 for D (7 bases). The CDR3 contains 15 residues. Germline V CDR1 and CDR2: LGHNA, YNFKEQ. V was shortened by 0 bases and J by 2 bases, with 11 bases between the two germline ends. CDR3 region: CASSQESGGPYEQYV. The CDR3 DNA follows: TGTGCCAGCAGCCAAGAGTCGGGGGGCCCCTACGAGCAGTACGTC.

This clonotype was counted ten times or more. The CDR3, as DNA: TGTGCCAGCAGTTATGGACCCTCGAATTCACCCCTCCACTTT. Its protein is CASSYGPSNSPLHF. The chain joins TRBV6-1 to TRBJ1-6; D is uncertain. Trimming pared 5 bases from V and 7 bases from J, leaving 12 bases between. The germline CDR1 and CDR2 sequences are MNHNS and SASEGT. The CDR3 contains 14 residues.

This clonotype was counted between two and nine times. The V gene is TRBV28, the J gene TRBJ2-7; TRBD1 aligns across 7 bases. The CDR3 contains 14 residues. Germline-derived CDR1 and CDR2 are MDHEN and SYDVKM. The V gene end was trimmed by 4 bases and the J gene end by 2 bases; junction bases not matched to a gene: 5. The chain's CDR3 is CASSSGTATYEQYV. The CDR3 DNA follows: TGTGCCAGCAGTTCCGGGACAGCAACCTACGAGCAGTACGTC.

This clonotype was found many times. The rearrangement joins TRBV20-1 to TRBJ2-7; TRBD2 matches 9 bases. The germline V gene encodes CDR1 DFQATT and CDR2 SNEGSKA (reference sequence). This CDR3 comprises 15 residues. The junction had 11 bases not matched to a gene; V was cut back by 3 bases and J by 5 bases. CDR3: CSASAASGVTNEQYV. The CDR3 DNA sequence: TGCAGTGCTAGTGCTGCTAGCGGGGTTACGAACGAGCAGTACGTC.

This clonotype was detected ten times or more. The chain uses TRBV20-1 and TRBJ2-1; 10 nucleotides align to TRBD2. This CDR3 contains 15 residues. V dropped 1 base and J dropped 7; count of bases not matched to a gene: 7. Germline CDR1 is DFQATT and CDR2 is SNEGSKA (reference sequence). This CDR3 is CSARASGGPWNEQFF. The CDR3 region has the DNA TGCAGTGCTAGAGCTAGCGGGGGCCCCTGGAATGAGCAGTTCTTC.

This clonotype was observed a few times. The chain is built from TRBV20-1 and TRBJ2-5, with a tentative D call TRBD1 (5 bases). Germline assignment: CDR1 DFQATT and CDR2 SNEGSKA (reference sequence). V lost 6 bases to trimming and J lost 5 bases, with 7 bases between them. The CDR3 has 10 amino acids. CDR3 in DNA: TGCAGTGCAGCAGGGGAGACCCAGTACTTC. Its translation is CSAAGETQYF.

At least ten counts were recorded for this clonotype. This sequence joins TRBV12-3 or TRBV12-4 and TRBJ2-1; 8 bases map to TRBD1. This CDR3 is 13 amino acids long. V lost 3 bases to trimming and J lost 8 bases; unmatched junction nucleotides: 3. The CDR3 is CASSFRGHHEQFF. The CDR3 nucleotides are TGTGCCAGCAGTTTCAGGGGGCACCATGAGCAGTTCTTC.